This record concerns one TCR beta chain sequence. Antigen unknown. Via MiXCR, TCRdb re-called the reads, giving one row per CDR3 protein. The sample contains around 340,000 distinct CDR3 sequences, 29% of which appear only once. This sample stems from a study of T cell repertoires in cytomegalovirus infection. The wider study: It was recently identified HLA-C-restricted and well-studied HLA-B-restricted CMV epitopes that the study used. CMV infection and matching HLA type were both indicated by public TCR beta signatures. Study findings and constraints: The response measured ex vivo was dominated by TCR beta clonotypes (HLA-C-restricted and CMV-specific).

The clonotype was recovered from a human donor in good health (CMV status not recorded). Some clones in this sample may be carry-over from other donors' samples. The specimen was cultured PBMCs, collected from culture after CMV antigen stimulation.

The CDR3 loop reads CASNAGQIMNTEAFF. DNA of the CDR3: TGTGCCAGCAACGCCGGACAGATTATGAACACTGAAGCTTTCTTT. The chain is built from TRBV28 and TRBJ1-1; TRBD1 might be the D (6 bases). Germline assignment: CDR1 MDHEN and CDR2 SYDVKM. Trimming cost V 7 bases and J 0 bases, with 15 bases left between them. The CDR3 extends over 15 amino acids.